This T cell receptor beta chain stems from a study of blood T cells in healthy people across ages. For the study at large: About one barcoded beta molecule per two T cells was the capture yield of template switching.

Study-wide findings and caveats: Age showed a roughly linear inverse relationship with TCR beta diversity per million T cells. Estimates of total diversity, which came from one million sequenced T cells, were considered to be underestimates.

The authors ran a second PCR of 7 to 11 cycles using a sample-barcoded 5' primer and a J-beta primer mix. TCRdb itself ran the 5' RACE reads through MiXCR, one entry per CDR3 protein. The sample contains roughly 800,000 distinct CDR3 sequences, roughly 60% of which appear only once. As concerns this clonotype: Its antigen is not identified.

The V end was cut by 3 bases, the J end by 6 bases, with 14 bases between. From germline, CDR1 is SGHRS and CDR2 YFSETQ. The CDR3 loop spans 14 amino acids. The sample consisted of blood. The clonotype was recovered from a man younger than 40 in good health. The chain couples TRBV5-1 to TRBJ2-3, with a possible D match to TRBD2 (6 bases). Here the CDR3 DNA reads TGCGCCAGCAGCTCGGATTCTCGGGGGGATACGCAGTATTTT. Its translation: CASSSDSRGDTQYF.